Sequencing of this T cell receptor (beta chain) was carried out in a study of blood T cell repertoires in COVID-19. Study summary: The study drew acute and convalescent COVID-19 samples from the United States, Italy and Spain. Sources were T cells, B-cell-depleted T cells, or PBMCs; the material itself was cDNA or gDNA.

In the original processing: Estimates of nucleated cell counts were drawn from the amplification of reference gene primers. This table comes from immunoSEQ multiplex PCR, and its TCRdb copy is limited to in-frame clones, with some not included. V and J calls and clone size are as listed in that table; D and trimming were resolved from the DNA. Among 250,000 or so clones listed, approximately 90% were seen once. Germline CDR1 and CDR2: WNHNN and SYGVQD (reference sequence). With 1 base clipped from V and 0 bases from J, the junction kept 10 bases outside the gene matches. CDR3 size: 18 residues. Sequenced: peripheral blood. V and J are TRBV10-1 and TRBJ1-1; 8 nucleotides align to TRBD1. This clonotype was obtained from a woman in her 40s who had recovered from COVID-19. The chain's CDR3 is CASSEWVPPGGMNTEAFF. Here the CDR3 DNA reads TGCGCCAGCAGTGAGTGGGTTCCGCCAGGGGGCATGAACACTGAAGCTTTCTTT.